One and the same sample provided the 11 T cell receptor beta chains below, sequenced in a study of T cells after yellow fever vaccination. TCRdb processed the 5' RACE reads anew with MiXCR; each CDR3 protein has one entry. The table has about 300,000 distinct CDR3 sequences, around 6.8% seen once. The sample here was PBMCs, taken about 49 days after the first yellow fever vaccination. The receptors were gathered from a man between 18 and 35 years old who received the YFV17D yellow fever vaccine.

This clonotype has more than one count but fewer than ten. The V and J genes are TRBV29-1 and TRBJ2-1; 11 bases map to TRBD2. J lost 3 bases, V lost 1 base, and 8 bases had no gene match. CDR3 length: 17 residues. CDR1 SQVTM and CDR2 ANQGSEA come from the germline V gene. The CDR3 loop reads CSVEGVSGGAIYNEQFF. The CDR3 coding sequence is TGCAGCGTTGAAGGGGTTAGCGGGGGGGCCATCTACAATGAGCAGTTCTTC.

This clonotype was observed at least ten times. The chain carries TRBV20-1 and TRBJ2-7; D gene ambiguous. Germline V lookup: CDR1 DFQATT, CDR2 SNEGSKA (reference sequence). CDR3 length: 13 amino acids. V was pared by 5 bases and J by 5 bases, with 16 bases between. The CDR3 DNA follows: TGCAGTGCTCGAGGTCAGGCTCGGCACGAGCAGTACTTC. Its protein is CSARGQARHEQYF.

In this sample, this clonotype turned up a few times. V is TRBV30 and J is TRBJ2-7; 7 bases are a match to TRBD1. The CDR3 spans 13 residues. CDR1 is GTSNPN and CDR2 is SVGIG in the germline V gene (reference sequence). V lost 4 bases, J lost 2 bases, and 5 bases stayed unmatched. The DNA for the CDR3 is TGTGCCTGGATCCGACAGGGCGCCTACGAGCAGTACTTC. It translates to CAWIRQGAYEQYF.

The chain carries TRBV9 and TRBJ2-1; D is perhaps TRBD1 (5 bases). The germline CDR1 and CDR2 sequences are SGDLS and YYNGEE. Trimming took off 2 bases at V and 2 bases at J, with 17 bases between the two ends. CDR3 length: 17 amino acids. The CDR3, as DNA: TGTGCCAGCAGCGTCCAATCAGGGCGCGGCACCTACAATGAGCAGTTCTTC. This translates into CASSVQSGRGTYNEQFF. Based on the CDR3 plus reference TRBV9 and TRBJ2-1, the full variable domain is DSGVTQTPKHLITATGQRVTLRCSPRSGDLSVYWYQQSLDQGLQFLIQYYNGEERAKGNILERFSAQQFPDLHSELNLSSLELGDSALYFCASSVQSGRGTYNEQFFGPGTRLTVL.

The chain carries TRBV9 and TRBJ1-4; D gene unclear. Trimming took off 4 bases at V and 0 bases at J, with 7 bases between the two ends. CDR3 length: 14 residues. In germline, CDR1 is SGDLS, CDR2 YYNGEE. The CDR3 protein is CASSTSATNEKLFF. The CDR3 nucleotides are TGTGCCAGCAGCACAAGCGCAACTAATGAAAAACTGTTTTTT. The complete variable domain, with remaining parts taken from reference TRBV9 and TRBJ1-4, reads DSGVTQTPKHLITATGQRVTLRCSPRSGDLSVYWYQQSLDQGLQFLIQYYNGEERAKGNILERFSAQQFPDLHSELNLSSLELGDSALYFCASSTSATNEKLFFGSGTQLSVL.

This chain links TRBV20-1 with TRBJ2-5; 8 bases are a match to TRBD2. The CDR3 runs to 14 residues. Germline V gene sequence: CDR1 DFQATT, CDR2 SNEGSKA (reference sequence). The V and J ends lost 2 bases and 4 bases, in that order; junction bases with no gene match: 6. CDR3 residues: CSARRGGGSETQYF. The CDR3 coding sequence is TGCAGTGCTAGACGGGGGGGGGGCTCAGAGACCCAGTACTTC.

The chain carries TRBV11-2 and TRBJ2-7; 8 bases are a match to TRBD2. Germline lookup yields CDR1 SGHAT and CDR2 FQNNGV. The CDR3 runs 14 residues. J gave up 4 bases and V 5 bases, and 7 bases lay outside the gene matches. The CDR3 DNA reads TGTGCCAGCAGCGCTCCACGGGGGGGGTACGAGCAGTACGTC. Translation gives CASSAPRGGYEQYV.

The V call is TRBV5-4, the J call TRBJ1-6; D may be TRBD1 (5 bases). Germline lookup yields CDR1 SGHNT and CDR2 YYREEE (reference sequence). Trimming pared 3 bases from V and 3 bases from J, leaving 13 bases between. The CDR3 extends over 16 amino acids. The CDR3 DNA follows: TGTGCCAGCAGCTCAAGTAGCGGGGGCTATAATTCACCCCTCCACTTT. It specifies CASSSSSGGYNSPLHF.

This clonotype was picked up many times. J is TRBJ2-2 and V is TRBV4-3; no reliable D call. Trimming left V 0 bases short and J 6 bases short, with 11 bases between. The CDR3 has 15 amino acids. CDR1 and CDR2 from the germline V gene are LGHNA and YSLEER. The CDR3 coding sequence is TGCGCCAGCAGCCAAGATCTGGAGTTTTCCGGGGAGCTGTTTTTT. This translates into CASSQDLEFSGELFF.

The chain links TRBV7-6 to TRBJ1-5; D is unclear. Trimming shortened V by 4 bases and J by 9 bases, and 19 bases separated the two germline ends. Germline V gives CDR1 SGHVS, CDR2 FNYEAQ. The CDR3 length is 15 residues. CDR3 DNA: TGTGCCAGCAGCTCCGAGCCGGGCTCGGGTCGGCCCCAGCATTTT. Its protein product is CASSSEPGSGRPQHF.

This clonotype was observed a few times. This chain connects TRBV5-1 to TRBJ2-7; no definite D call. CDR1 is SGHRS and CDR2 is YFSETQ in the germline V gene. The CDR3 has 14 residues. V was cut by 4 bases and J by 4 bases, with 15 bases left in between. In nucleotides, the CDR3 is TGCGCCAGCAGCCCTACAGTAGGGTTTTACGAGCAGTACGTC. Its protein is CASSPTVGFYEQYV.